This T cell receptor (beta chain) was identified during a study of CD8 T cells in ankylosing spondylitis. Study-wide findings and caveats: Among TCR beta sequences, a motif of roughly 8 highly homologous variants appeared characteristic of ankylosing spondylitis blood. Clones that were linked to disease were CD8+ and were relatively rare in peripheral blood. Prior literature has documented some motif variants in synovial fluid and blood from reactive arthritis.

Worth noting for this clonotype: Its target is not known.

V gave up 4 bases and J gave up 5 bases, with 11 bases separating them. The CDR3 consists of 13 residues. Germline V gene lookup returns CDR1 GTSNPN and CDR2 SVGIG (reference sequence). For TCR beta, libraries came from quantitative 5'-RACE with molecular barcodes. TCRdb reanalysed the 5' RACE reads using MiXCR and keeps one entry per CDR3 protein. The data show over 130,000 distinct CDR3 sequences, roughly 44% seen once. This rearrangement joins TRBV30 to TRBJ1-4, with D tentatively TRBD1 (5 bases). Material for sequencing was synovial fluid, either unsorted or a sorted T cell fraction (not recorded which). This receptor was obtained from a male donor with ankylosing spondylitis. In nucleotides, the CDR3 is TGTGCCTGGAATGGGGGGAACAATGAAAAACTGTTTTTT. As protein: CAWNGGNNEKLFF. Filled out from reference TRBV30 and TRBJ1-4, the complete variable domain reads SQTIHQWPATLVQPVGSPLSLECTVEGTSNPNLYWYRQAAGRGLQLLFYSVGIGQISSEVPQNLSASRPQDRQFILSSKKLLLSDSGFYLCAWNGGNNEKLFFGSGTQLSVL.